The sequence of this T cell receptor beta chain was determined in a study of blood T cell repertoires in COVID-19. Study details: From T cells, B-cell-depleted T cells, or PBMCs came the material, which was cDNA or gDNA.

The authors' processing: Researchers report that nucleated cell counts were estimated from reference gene primer amplification. Only in-frame clones appear in the TCRdb table, and some are missing; sequencing was by immunoSEQ multiplex PCR. V and J calls and clone size come straight from that table; D and trimming were deduced from the DNA. The table shows around 60,000 clones, with roughly 90% occurring only once. This CDR3 contains 15 residues. V trimming: 0 bases; J trimming: 3 bases; junction bases outside the gene matches: 2. Germline values: CDR1 KGHSY, CDR2 FQNENV. Sequences were obtained from peripheral blood. The TCR sequence derives from a human donor in a cohort sampled during active COVID-19. The chain combines TRBV16 with TRBJ1-1; 9 bases align to TRBD1. The chain's CDR3 is CASSQSYRGHTEAFF. In DNA, the CDR3 is TGTGCCAGCAGCCAATCGTACAGGGGGCACACTGAAGCTTTCTTT. The full variable domain, its missing parts supplied by reference TRBV16 and TRBJ1-1, is GEEVAQTPKHLVRGEGQKAKLYCAPIKGHSYVFWYQQVLKNEFKFLISFQNENVFDETGMPKERFSAKCLPNSPCSLEIQATKLEDSAVYFCASSQSYRGHTEAFFGQGTRLTVV.